The 21 T cell receptor beta chains reported below all come from one sample, sequenced in a study of blood T cell repertoires in COVID-19 (dated by TCRdb to the early 2020s). The library relied on the immunoSEQ multiplex PCR assay. TCRdb carries this immuneACCESS record with in-frame sequences only. Its versions omit some clonotypes, under half of them owing to an unresolved V gene in the studies checked, with the rest unexplained. The table for this sample lists hundreds of thousands of clones; approximately 90% of them were counted only once. The leading ten clones occupy less than 3% of the sample. Sample: PBMCs or T cells enriched from blood (not recorded which). These TCRs come from a woman aged 45 to 65 who had recovered from COVID-19.

The V call is TRBV6-2 or TRBV6-3, the J call TRBJ2-1; 7 bases are a match to TRBD2. Trimming cost V 2 bases and J 5 bases; bases outside gene matches: 3. This CDR3 is 14 amino acids long. CDR1 is MNHEY, CDR2 SVGEGT, per germline. CDR3: CASSYRLADNEQFF. CDR3 nucleotide sequence: TGTGCCAGCAGTTACAGGCTAGCGGACAATGAGCAGTTCTTC.

V and J are TRBV6-5 and TRBJ1-5, with 7 bases identical to TRBD1. Germline loops: CDR1 MNHEY, CDR2 SVGAGI. This CDR3 contains 14 residues. The junction had 2 bases not matched to a gene; V was cut back by 2 bases and J by 4 bases. The CDR3 sequence: CASSYAGGNQPQHF. The DNA for the CDR3 is TGTGCCAGCAGTTACGCAGGGGGAAATCAGCCCCAGCATTTT.

The CDR3: CASGASIGNYGYTF. As DNA, the CDR3 is TGTGCCAGCGGGGCCTCCATAGGAAACTATGGCTACACCTTC. The chain joins TRBV7-9 to TRBJ1-2; weak D call: TRBD1 (5 bases). Trimming pared 8 bases from V and 2 bases from J, leaving 15 bases between. Germline CDR1 reads SEHNR; CDR2 reads FQNEAQ (reference sequence). This CDR3 is built from 14 residues.

The genes are TRBV7-8 and TRBJ1-3; TRBD1 matches 7 bases. Germline CDR1 SGHVS, CDR2 FQNEAQ. This CDR3 has 14 residues. V gave up 11 bases and J gave up 1 base; unmatched junction bases: 8. DNA of the CDR3: TGTGCCCCACGTACAGGGGAGTCTGGAAACACCATATATTTT. Translation gives CAPRTGESGNTIYF. The full variable domain, rest sourced from reference TRBV7-8 and TRBJ1-3, is GAGVSQSPRYKVAKRGQDVALRCDPISGHVSLFWYQQALGQGPEFLTYFQNEAQLDKSGLPSDRFFAERPEGSVSTLKIQRTQQEDSAVYLCAPRTGESGNTIYFGEGSWLTVV.

This chain connects TRBV4-3 to TRBJ1-2, with a tentative D call TRBD1 (6 bases). The length of the CDR3 is 17 residues. Trimming cost V 3 bases and J 5 bases, with 22 bases left between them. CDR1 is LGHNA, CDR2 YSLEER, per germline. CDR3: CASSHAASKGGDYGYTF. In nucleotides, the CDR3 is TGCGCCAGCAGCCATGCCGCATCGAAAGGGGGGGATTATGGCTACACCTTC.

The table lists this clone with a count of one. This rearrangement joins TRBV29-1 to TRBJ1-1; 9 positions match TRBD1. V lost 7 bases to trimming and J lost 5 bases; unmatched junction nucleotides: 8. The CDR3 totals 13 residues. Germline CDR1 reads SQVTM; CDR2 reads ANQGSEA. The CDR3, as DNA: TGCAGCGCTTCCGGGACAGGGCGTACTGAAGCTTTCTTT. This gives the protein CSASGTGRTEAFF.

J is TRBJ1-5 and V is TRBV28, with D maybe TRBD1 (5 bases). Trimming removed 3 bases at V and 2 bases at J, with 11 bases between. The germline V gene has CDR1 MDHEN and CDR2 SYDVKM. The CDR3 spans 15 residues. The CDR3 DNA reads as TGTGCCAGCAGTTTGGGGGGGGTACGCAATCAGCCCCAGCATTTT. As protein: CASSLGGVRNQPQHF.

The chain joins TRBV27 to TRBJ2-7; 8 bases line up with TRBD1. With V trimmed by 1 base and J by 5 bases, 7 bases remained unmatched. The V gene's germline CDR1 is MNHEY and CDR2 SMNVEV (reference sequence). The CDR3 is made up of 15 amino acids. The CDR3 sequence: CASSLFGAGGHEQYF. CDR3 nucleotide sequence: TGTGCCAGCAGTTTATTTGGGGCAGGGGGCCACGAGCAGTACTTC.

The chain employs TRBV30 and TRBJ1-4; 7 bases are a match to TRBD1. CDR1 and CDR2 (germline): GTSNPN, SVGIG (reference sequence). The trim removed 2 bases at V and 3 bases at J, leaving 6 bases unmatched. CDR3 size: 15 residues. CDR3 coding DNA: TGTGCCTGGAGTAAAAACAGGGGCCCTAATGAAAAACTGTTTTTT. Its translation: CAWSKNRGPNEKLFF.

V usage is TRBV28 and J usage is TRBJ2-1; 12 nucleotides align to TRBD2. Germline trimming cut 3 bases from V and 8 bases from J; bases unmatched to any gene: 8. Germline V gene data show CDR1 as MDHEN and CDR2 as SYDVKM. This CDR3 contains 16 residues. CDR3 loop: CASSFPTSGSRDEQFF. The CDR3 coding sequence is TGTGCCAGCAGTTTCCCGACTAGCGGGAGTAGAGATGAGCAGTTCTTC. Full variable domain (remainder filled in from reference TRBV28 and TRBJ2-1): DVKVTQSSRYLVKRTGEKVFLECVQDMDHENMFWYRQDPGLGLRLIYFSYDVKMKEKGDIPEGYSVSREKKERFSLILESASTNQTSMYLCASSFPTSGSRDEQFFGPGTRLTVL.

The genes are TRBV7-2 and TRBJ1-2, with D possibly matching TRBD1 (5 bases). From germline, CDR1 is SGHTA and CDR2 FQGNSA. This CDR3 region has 14 residues. The germline V and J ends were trimmed by 4 bases and 7 bases, with 16 bases remaining between them. In nucleotides, the CDR3 is TGTGCCAGCAGCTCGATGGAGGGGTACGGTGGCTACACCTTC. This encodes CASSSMEGYGGYTF.

The chain couples TRBV10-2 to TRBJ2-1, with TRBD2 matching over 11 bases. The CDR3 consists of 14 residues. Germline V lookup: CDR1 WSHSY, CDR2 SAAADI. V gave up 6 bases and J gave up 5 bases; unmatched junction bases: 3. The CDR3 DNA is TGCGCCAGCAGAGTAGCGGGAGGGAACAATGAGCAGTTCTTC. It translates to CASRVAGGNNEQFF.

V usage is TRBV9 and J usage is TRBJ1-6; D perhaps matches TRBD1 (6 bases). The V gene lost 4 bases and the J gene lost 10 bases, with 18 bases spanning the gap. Germline-derived CDR1 and CDR2 are SGDLS and YYNGEE. The CDR3 runs 15 residues. CDR3 coding DNA: TGTGCCAGCAGCACAAACGCACAGGGCCTCTCACCCCTCCACTTT. Amino acids: CASSTNAQGLSPLHF.

This rearrangement joins TRBV28 to TRBJ1-6; tentatively, D is TRBD1 (5 bases). This CDR3 spans 17 amino acids. Germline V gene data show CDR1 as MDHEN and CDR2 as SYDVKM. V was cut by 4 bases and J by 5 bases, with 18 bases left in between. DNA of the CDR3: TGTGCCAGCAGTTCTCCCCACGCAGGGCGAGATAATTCACCCCTCCACTTT. This sequence encodes CASSSPHAGRDNSPLHF.

J is TRBJ1-1 and V is TRBV12-3 or TRBV12-4; D gene uncertain. The V gene lost 8 bases and the J gene lost 4 bases, with 14 bases spanning the gap. This CDR3 spans 13 amino acids. CDR3 sequence reads: CASVATEITEAFF. DNA for the CDR3: TGTGCCAGCGTCGCGACGGAGATCACTGAAGCTTTCTTT.

The V and J genes are TRBV6-5 and TRBJ1-1; D is uncertain. From germline, CDR1 is MNHEY and CDR2 SVGAGI. V lost 4 bases and J 11 bases, leaving 14 bases between the germline ends. The CDR3 has 12 amino acids. The CDR3 nucleotides read TGTGCCAGCAGTTCCCCCCGGGTCGGGGCTTTCTTT. This gives the protein CASSSPRVGAFF.

V usage is TRBV19 and J usage is TRBJ1-2; 9 bases are a match to TRBD1. The V and J ends lost 2 bases and 2 bases, in that order; junction bases with no gene match: 9. The CDR3 spans 17 residues. The V gene's germline CDR1 is LNHDA and CDR2 SQIVND (reference sequence). This chain's CDR3 is CASSIKGTGTTNYGYTF. In DNA form, the CDR3 reads TGTGCCAGTAGTATAAAAGGGACAGGGACTACGAACTATGGCTACACCTTC.

V and J are TRBV25-1 and TRBJ2-7, with 7 bases that match TRBD1. The V and J ends lost 1 base and 3 bases, in that order; junction bases with no gene match: 6. The CDR3 length is 15 residues. Germline V gene data show CDR1 as MGHDK and CDR2 as SYGVNS. CDR3 DNA: TGTGCCAGCAGTGAATCCAGGGGGAGAAGCTACGAGCAGTACTTC. This codes for CASSESRGRSYEQYF.

The genes are TRBV7-3 and TRBJ2-3, with D possibly matching TRBD1 (5 bases). CDR1 is SGHTA and CDR2 is FQGTGA in the germline V gene. Between the trimmed V and J ends, which lost 5 bases and 1 base, there was a span of 10 bases. The CDR3 has 14 residues. The CDR3 DNA reads TGTGCCAGCAGCCCGACAGCCGGCACAGATACGCAGTATTTT. This translates into CASSPTAGTDTQYF.

The chain uses TRBV19 and TRBJ2-3; 8 bases are a match to TRBD2. Germline V lookup: CDR1 LNHDA, CDR2 SQIVND (reference sequence). This CDR3 is 14 amino acids long. The junction had 7 bases not matched to a gene; V was cut back by 5 bases and J by 6 bases. The CDR3: CASSYTPGGDTQYF. The CDR3, as DNA: TGTGCCAGTAGTTACACCCCGGGAGGGGATACGCAGTATTTT. Supplemented by reference TRBV19 and TRBJ2-3, the full variable domain reads DGGITQSPKYLFRKEGQNVTLSCEQNLNHDAMYWYRQDPGQGLRLIYYSQIVNDFQKGDIAEGYSVSREKKESFPLTVTSAQKNPTAFYLCASSYTPGGDTQYFGPGTRLTVL.

This clone appeared a single time. This sequence joins TRBV28 and TRBJ1-3; tentatively, D is TRBD1 (5 bases). The germline V gene has CDR1 MDHEN and CDR2 SYDVKM. The V end lost 5 bases, the J end lost 0 bases, and 14 bases lay between the germline ends. The CDR3 runs to 16 residues. CDR3 nucleotides: TGTGCCAGCAGTCCCCTGCGGGGGACCTCTGGAAACACCATATATTTT. This translates into CASSPLRGTSGNTIYF.